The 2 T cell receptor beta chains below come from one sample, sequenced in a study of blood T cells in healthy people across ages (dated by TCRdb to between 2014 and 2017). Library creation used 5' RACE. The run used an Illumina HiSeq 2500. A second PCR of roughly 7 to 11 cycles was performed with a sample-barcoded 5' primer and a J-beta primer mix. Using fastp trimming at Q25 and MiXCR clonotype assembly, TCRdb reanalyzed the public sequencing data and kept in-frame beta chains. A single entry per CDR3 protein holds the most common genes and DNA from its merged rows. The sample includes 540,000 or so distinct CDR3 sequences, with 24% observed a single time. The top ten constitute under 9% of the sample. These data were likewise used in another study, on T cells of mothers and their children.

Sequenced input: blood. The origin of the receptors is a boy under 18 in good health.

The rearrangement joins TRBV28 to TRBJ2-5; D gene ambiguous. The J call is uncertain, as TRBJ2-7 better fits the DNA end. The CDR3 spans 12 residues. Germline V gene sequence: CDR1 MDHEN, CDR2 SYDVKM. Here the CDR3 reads CASQSPVYEQYF. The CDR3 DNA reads TGTGCCAGTCAGTCCCCCGTCTACGAGCAGTACTTC.

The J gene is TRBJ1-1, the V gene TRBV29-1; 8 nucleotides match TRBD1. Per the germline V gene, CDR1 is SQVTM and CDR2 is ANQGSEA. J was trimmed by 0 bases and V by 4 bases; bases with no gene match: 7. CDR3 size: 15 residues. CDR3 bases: TGCAGCGTTGGACCGGGACAGGCTTTGAACACTGAAGCTTTCTTT. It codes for CSVGPGQALNTEAFF.